This TCR beta chain was identified during a study of control samples from healthy donors and cancer patients. TCRdb's copy holds only in-frame clones and misses some; the assay was immunoSEQ multiplex PCR. The sample records 120,000 or so clones, about 90% being singletons. Germline V gene data show CDR1 as SNHLY and CDR2 as FYNNEI. CDR3 length: 13 amino acids. V shed 5 bases and J shed 4 bases, with 11 bases lying between them. The V gene is TRBV2, the J gene TRBJ2-5; D tentatively fits TRBD1 or TRBD2 (7 bases each). The source is a man between 60 and 75 years old in good health. Source material: blood. CDR3 in amino acids: CASSFRGGETQYF. The CDR3 DNA is TGTGCCAGCAGTTTCAGGGGGGGAGAGACCCAGTACTTC.